The 3 T cell receptor beta chains in this list originate from one sample, sequenced in a study of beta chain features in type 1 diabetes. These receptors' antigens are unknown. Reverse transcription of all isolated RNA meant that expressed TCRB transcripts were sequenced. Method: immunoSEQ multiplex PCR; TCRdb's copy keeps in-frame clones and lacks some. This table has around 300,000 clones, 15% appearing once. Notes on the study in general: Researchers report that Type 1 diabetes patients had moderately but significantly shorter TCRB CDR3s across all four CD4+ subsets.

The sequenced sample consisted of naive CD4+ T cells from blood. The receptors come from a man between 18 and 35 years old with type 1 diabetes.

This clone was seen a few times. This sample includes further DNA sequences coding for the same CDR3. The chain couples TRBV19 to TRBJ1-5; 7 nucleotides line up with TRBD1. V gave up 4 bases and J gave up 5 bases; unmatched junction bases: 2. Germline CDR1 reads LNHDA; CDR2 reads SQIVND (reference sequence). The CDR3 totals 13 residues. The CDR3 sequence is CASSTQGDQPQHF. In nucleotides, the CDR3 is TGTGCCAGTAGTACCCAGGGGGATCAGCCCCAGCATTTT.

This clone was counted between two and nine times. The V and J genes are TRBV7-9 and TRBJ2-5; perhaps TRBD2 as D (6 bases). Between the trimmed V and J ends, which lost 4 bases and 5 bases, there was a span of 11 bases. The CDR3 loop spans 13 amino acids. Per germline, CDR1 SEHNR and CDR2 FQNEAQ (reference sequence). Here the CDR3 DNA reads TGTGCCAGCAGCTCGGTAGGAGGGGAGACCCAGTACTTC. Translating it yields CASSSVGGETQYF.

This clone was seen a handful of times. The chain couples TRBV6-5 to TRBJ2-7; 9 bases line up with TRBD2. CDR1 is MNHEY and CDR2 is SVGAGI in the germline V gene. The V segment lost 0 bases and the J segment 3 bases; nucleotides outside the gene matches: 3. The CDR3 contains 15 residues. This CDR3 is CASSYSLAGNYEQYF. DNA for the CDR3: TGTGCCAGCAGTTACTCGCTAGCGGGGAACTACGAGCAGTACTTC.